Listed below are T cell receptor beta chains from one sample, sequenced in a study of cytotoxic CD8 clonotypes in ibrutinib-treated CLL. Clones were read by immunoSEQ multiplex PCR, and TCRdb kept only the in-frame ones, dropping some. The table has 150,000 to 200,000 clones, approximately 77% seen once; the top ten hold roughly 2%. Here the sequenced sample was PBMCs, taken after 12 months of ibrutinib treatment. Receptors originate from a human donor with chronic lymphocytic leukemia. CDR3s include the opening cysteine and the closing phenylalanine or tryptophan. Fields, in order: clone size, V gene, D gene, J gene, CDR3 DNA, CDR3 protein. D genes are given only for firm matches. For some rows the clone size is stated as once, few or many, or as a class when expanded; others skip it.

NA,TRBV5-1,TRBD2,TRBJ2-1,TGCGCCAGCAGCATTACGACTAGCGGCTACAATGAGCAGTTCTTC,CASSITTSGYNEQFF
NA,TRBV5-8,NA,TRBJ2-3,TGTGCCAGCAGCTTGGAACCCTACACAGATACGCAGTATTTT,CASSLEPYTDTQYF
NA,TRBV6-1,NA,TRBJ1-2,TGTGCCAGCAGTGAAGCGTTGTCACAGGTGAGAGGCTACACCTTC,CASSEALSQVRGYTF
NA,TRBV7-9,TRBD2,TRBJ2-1,TGTGCCAGCAGCCCTCGGACTAGCGGTGAGCAGTTCTTC,CASSPRTSGEQFF
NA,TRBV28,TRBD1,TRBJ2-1,TGTGCCAGCAGTTCCTCCGGGACAGGATCCCCTTTACTATACGGTAGGCGGTTCTTC,CASSSSGTGSPLLYGRRFF
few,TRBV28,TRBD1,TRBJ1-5,TGTGCCAGCAGTTCCGGACAGGGCCTTACCCAGCCCCAGCATTTT,CASSSGQGLTQPQHF
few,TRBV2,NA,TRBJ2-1,TGTGCCAGCAGGTGGGAGAGCTCCTACAATGAGCAGTTCTTC,CASRWESSYNEQFF
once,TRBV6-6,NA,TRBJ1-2,TGTGCCAGCAGTTACACCTTACAGGGAAATAGGGGCTACACCTTC,CASSYTLQGNRGYTF
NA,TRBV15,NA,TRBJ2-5,TGTGCCACCAGCGGGGCGAAACAGACCCAGTACTTC,CATSGAKQTQYF
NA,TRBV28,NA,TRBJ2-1,TGTGCCAGCAGTTCCGGGACAATCGGCTCCTACAATGAGCAGTTCTTC,CASSSGTIGSYNEQFF
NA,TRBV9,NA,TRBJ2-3,TGTGCCAGCAGCGTACTGGGGACTACAGATACGCAGTATTTT,CASSVLGTTDTQYF
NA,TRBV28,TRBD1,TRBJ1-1,TGTGCCAGCAGGTTGGACAGGGGGACATTTGACACTGAAGCTTTCTTT,CASRLDRGTFDTEAFF
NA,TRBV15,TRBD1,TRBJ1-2,TGTGCCACCAGCAGTTTCCTGACAGGGGAAGTGGACTATGGCTACACCTTC,CATSSFLTGEVDYGYTF
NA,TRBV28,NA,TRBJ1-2,TGTGCCAGCAGTTTCCGGGGGGGCCGAGGCTACACCTTC,CASSFRGGRGYTF
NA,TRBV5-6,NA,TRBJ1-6,TGTGCCAGCAGCTTTGGCCCTGGGGTTCGCGATAATTCACCCCTCCACTTT,CASSFGPGVRDNSPLHF
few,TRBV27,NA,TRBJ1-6,TGTGCCAGCAGTTCGGGGTTAGGGAATTCACCCCTCCACTTT,CASSSGLGNSPLHF
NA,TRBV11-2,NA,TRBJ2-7,TGTGCCAGCAGCTTAGGACAAAATCCGTCCTACGAGCAGTACTTC,CASSLGQNPSYEQYF
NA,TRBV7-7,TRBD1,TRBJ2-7,TGTGCCAGCAGCTTTCAACAGGGGGACGAGCAGTACTTC,CASSFQQGDEQYF
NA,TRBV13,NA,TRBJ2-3,TGTGCCAGCAGCTCGCTTTATTTT,CASSSLYF
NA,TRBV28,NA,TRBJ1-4,TGTGCCAGCCAGAAAGAAAAACTGTTTTTT,CASQKEKLFF
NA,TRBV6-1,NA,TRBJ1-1,TGTGCCAGCCGACAGAACACTGAAGCTTTCTTT,CASRQNTEAFF
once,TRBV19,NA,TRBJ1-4,TGTGCCAGTAGAGCAGGGCCAAATGAAAAACTGTTTTTT,CASRAGPNEKLFF
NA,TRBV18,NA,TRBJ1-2,TGTGCCAGCTCACCTCGTCAGGGAGGAGGGGACGACTATGGCTACACCTTC,CASSPRQGGGDDYGYTF
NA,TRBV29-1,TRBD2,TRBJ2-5,TGCAGCGTTAGCGGGGGCGCACAAGAGACCCAGTACTTC,CSVSGGAQETQYF
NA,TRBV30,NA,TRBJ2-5,TGTGCCTGGAGCCCCGGGAAGACCCAGTACTTC,CAWSPGKTQYF
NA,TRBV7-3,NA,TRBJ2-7,TGTGCCAGCAGCAAGACAAGGGAGTACTTC,CASSKTREYF
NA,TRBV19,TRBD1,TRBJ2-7,TGTGCCAGTAGCCTTCGACAGGGGAGATCCTACGAGCAGTACTTC,CASSLRQGRSYEQYF
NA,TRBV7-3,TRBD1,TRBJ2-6,TGTGCCAGCAGCTCTACAGGGGGAGGTGGGGCCAACGTCCTGACTTTC,CASSSTGGGGANVLTF
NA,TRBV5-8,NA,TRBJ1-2,TGTGCCAGCAGGGACCCGACAGTCACTAACTATGGCTACACCTTC,CASRDPTVTNYGYTF
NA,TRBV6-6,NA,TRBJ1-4,TGTGCCAGCAGTTTTACAGGGTTTAATGAAAAACTGTTTTTT,CASSFTGFNEKLFF
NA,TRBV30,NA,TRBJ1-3,TGTGCCTGGAGTGTAGATTTGGTAGGCTCTGGAAACACCATATATTTT,CAWSVDLVGSGNTIYF
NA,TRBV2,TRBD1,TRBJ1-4,TGTGCCAGCAGTGAGGGACAGCCTAATGAAAAACTGTTTTTT,CASSEGQPNEKLFF
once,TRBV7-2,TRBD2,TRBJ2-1,TGTGCCAGCAGACTGGGACTAGCGGGAGGGTTCGATGAGCAGTTCTTC,CASRLGLAGGFDEQFF
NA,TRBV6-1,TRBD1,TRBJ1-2,TGTGCCAGCAGTGAGAGGGTCAGACGAAGACAGGGCCCTGGCTACACCTTC,CASSERVRRRQGPGYTF
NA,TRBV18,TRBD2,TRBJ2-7,TGTGCCAGCTCACCAATGACGCCTAGCGGGAGGTTTCATTCCTACGAGCAGTACTTC,CASSPMTPSGRFHSYEQYF
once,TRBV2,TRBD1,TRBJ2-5,TGTGCCAGCCATCAAATAGGGGGCGCCGAGACCCAGTACTTC,CASHQIGGAETQYF
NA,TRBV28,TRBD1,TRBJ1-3,TGTGCCAGCAGTCCATCAACAAACAGGGGGCGATCCTCTGGAAACACCATATATTTT,CASSPSTNRGRSSGNTIYF
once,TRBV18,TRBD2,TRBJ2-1,TGTGCCAGCTCACCACTTGCCCCCGGACTAGCGGGAGTCAATGAGCAGTTCTTC,CASSPLAPGLAGVNEQFF
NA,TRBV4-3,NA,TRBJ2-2,TGCGCCAGCAGCGCTTACCCAGGCACCGGGGAGCTGTTTTTT,CASSAYPGTGELFF
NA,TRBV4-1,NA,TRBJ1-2,TGCGCCAGCAGCCACACCCTGAGGGACGCTAACTATGGCTACACCTTC,CASSHTLRDANYGYTF
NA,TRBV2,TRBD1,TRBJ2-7,TGTGCCAGCAGGGCCGACAGGGGGCGCGGGGGTGTGCAGTACTTC,CASRADRGRGGVQYF
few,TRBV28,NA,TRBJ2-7,TGTGCCAGCAGTTTATCCCAAATACCCTACGAGCAGTACTTC,CASSLSQIPYEQYF
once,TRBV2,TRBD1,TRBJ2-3,TGTGCCAGCAGGACCGGGACAGGCACAGATACGCAGTATTTT,CASRTGTGTDTQYF
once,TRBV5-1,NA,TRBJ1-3,TGCGCCAGCAGCCCCGGGACACCGACCTCTGGAAACACCATATATTTT,CASSPGTPTSGNTIYF
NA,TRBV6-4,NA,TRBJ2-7,TGTGCCAGCAGTGAATGTGGCGGTCGGGAGTACTTC,CASSECGGREYF
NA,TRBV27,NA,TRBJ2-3,TGTGCCAGCAGTGGTCGGGGGCCGAGAAGCACAGATACGCAGTATTTT,CASSGRGPRSTDTQYF
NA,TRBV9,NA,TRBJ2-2,TGTGCCAGCAGCGCGACGACTAGTAGGACCGGGGAGCTGTTTTTT,CASSATTSRTGELFF
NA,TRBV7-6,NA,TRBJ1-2,TGTGCCAGCAGCCCTCGGACGGGATACTATGGCTACACCTTC,CASSPRTGYYGYTF
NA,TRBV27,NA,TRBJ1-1,TGTGCCAGCAGTGCCCCGTCTATGAACACTGAAGCTTTCTTT,CASSAPSMNTEAFF
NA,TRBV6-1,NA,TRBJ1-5,TGTGCCAGCAGTGAAAATATCCAGGGAGGCAATCAGCCCCAGCATTTT,CASSENIQGGNQPQHF
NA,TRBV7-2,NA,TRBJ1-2,TGTGCCAGCAGCCTGACAAGAGAGTATGGCTACACCTTC,CASSLTREYGYTF
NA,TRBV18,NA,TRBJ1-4,TGTGCCAGCTCACGGAGCGTCAGCGCTAATGAAAAACTGTTTTTT,CASSRSVSANEKLFF
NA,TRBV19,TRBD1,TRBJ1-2,TGTGCCAGTAGTCCAGACAGGGTCGGCTACACCTTC,CASSPDRVGYTF
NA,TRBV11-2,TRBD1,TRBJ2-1,TGTGCCAGCAGCTTGCATGGACAGGGCGTCAATGAGCAGTTCTTC,CASSLHGQGVNEQFF